The 7 T cell receptor beta chains in this list originate from one sample, sequenced in a study of OX40 agonist ivuxolimab in advanced cancers. The protocol was immunoSEQ multiplex PCR, while the TCRdb copy is restricted to in-frame clones and leaves out a portion. The table records 65,000 to 90,000 clones, almost 85% of them present only once. Specimen: CD4+ or CD8+ T cells sorted from blood, collected in a trial of the OX40 agonist ivuxolimab. These receptors all stem from an adult with an advanced solid tumor such as melanoma, head and neck, liver or kidney cancer.

The chain joins TRBV19 to TRBJ1-5; 9 nucleotides line up with TRBD1. Germline V CDR1 and CDR2: LNHDA, SQIVND (reference sequence). CDR3 length equals 16 residues. With 10 bases clipped from V and 1 base from J, the junction kept 11 bases outside the gene matches. The CDR3 DNA reads TGTGCCACCGCACTAAGGGGGACAGGGAGCAATCAGCCCCAGCATTTT. Translating gives CATALRGTGSNQPQHF.

This clone is a singleton in its sample. The rearrangement joins TRBV2 to TRBJ2-1; 12 bases line up with TRBD2. This CDR3 has 16 residues. Germline CDR1 and CDR2: SNHLY and FYNNEI. J gave up 10 bases and V 1 base, and 8 bases lay outside the gene matches. The CDR3 protein is CASSEGLAGGPREQFF. DNA of the CDR3: TGTGCCAGCAGTGAAGGGCTAGCGGGAGGGCCCCGCGAGCAGTTCTTC.

V is TRBV5-5 and J is TRBJ2-7; D might be TRBD2 (5 bases). This CDR3 has 12 residues. V lost 0 bases and J 5 bases, leaving 6 bases between the germline ends. CDR1 and CDR2 from the germline V gene are SGHKS and YYEKEE (reference sequence). CDR3 nucleotide sequence: TGTGCCAGCAGCTTGGGGGAGAACGAGCAGTACTTC. Its protein is CASSLGENEQYF.

The chain links TRBV6-5 to TRBJ2-5; D might be TRBD1 (6 bases). The CDR3 has 12 residues. V lost 11 bases, J lost 1 base, and 11 bases lay in between. The germline V gene encodes CDR1 MNHEY and CDR2 SVGAGI. The CDR3 nucleotides read TGTGCCGCAGGGGCAGGCCAAGAGACCCAGTACTTC. This codes for CAAGAGQETQYF.

The CDR3 DNA follows: TGTGCCAGCAGTCTCAGGACAGGGCTTGGTTCCTACGAGCAGTACTTC. Translation gives CASSLRTGLGSYEQYF. The chain couples TRBV27 to TRBJ2-7; 8 bases agree with TRBD1. Germline-derived CDR1 and CDR2 are MNHEY and SMNVEV (reference sequence). There are 16 residues in the CDR3. The ends lost 5 bases at V and 1 base at J; junction bases unmatched: 10.

This chain uses TRBV7-2 with TRBJ2-6, with D hard to call. V shed 1 base and J shed 0 bases, with 7 bases lying between them. CDR1 SGHTA and CDR2 FQGNSA come from the germline V gene. The CDR3 contains 16 residues. CDR3 in amino acids: CASSLGPGSGANVLTF. In DNA, the CDR3 is TGTGCCAGCAGCTTAGGACCAGGCTCTGGGGCCAACGTCCTGACTTTC.

The chain links TRBV10-3 to TRBJ2-6; the match to TRBD1 covers 9 bases. This CDR3 is 13 amino acids long. The ends lost 8 bases at V and 8 bases at J; junction bases unmatched: 4. Per germline, CDR1 ENHRY and CDR2 SYGVKD. The CDR3 reads CAIRTGESNVLTF. The DNA for the CDR3 is TGTGCCATCCGGACAGGGGAGTCCAACGTCCTGACTTTC.